These 18 T cell receptor beta chains were all obtained from the same sample, sequenced in a study of T-cell reconstitution after alpha-beta-depleted transplantation in children. The TCRbeta library incorporated unique molecular identifiers. TCRdb used MiXCR to reprocess the PCR reads, holding one entry per CDR3 protein. Here the sample spans roughly 590,000 distinct CDR3 sequences, about 15% being singletons. This specimen was PBMCs from the stem cell graft donor, taken from the stem cell graft. The receptors come from a human donor who donated a stem cell graft to a child with acute myeloid leukemia.

The genes are TRBV11-2 and TRBJ2-1; D possibly uses TRBD1 or TRBD2 (5 bases each). Trimming cost V 3 bases and J 0 bases, with 18 bases left between them. Germline V gene lookup returns CDR1 SGHAT and CDR2 FQNNGV. The CDR3 is 18 amino acids. CDR3 amino acids: CASSFPIQSGSSYNEQFF. The CDR3 DNA follows: TGTGCCAGCAGCTTCCCGATCCAGTCAGGGAGCTCCTACAATGAGCAGTTCTTC. Based on the CDR3 plus reference TRBV11-2 and TRBJ2-1, the full variable domain is EAGVAQSPRYKIIEKRQSVAFWCNPISGHATLYWYQQILGQGPKLLIQFQNNGVVDDSQLPKDRFSAERLKGVDSTLKIQPAKLEDSAVYLCASSFPIQSGSSYNEQFFGPGTRLTVL.

This clonotype was counted ten times or more. The chain uses TRBV20-1 and TRBJ2-3; D may be TRBD1 or TRBD2 (5 bases each). V was clipped by 5 bases and J by 0 bases, with 18 bases between them. Germline V gene sequence: CDR1 DFQATT, CDR2 SNEGSKA (reference sequence). The CDR3 loop spans 16 amino acids. The CDR3 loop is CSARLEGRPSTDTQYF. The CDR3 DNA reads TGCAGTGCTCGCCTTGAGGGGCGCCCTAGCACAGATACGCAGTATTTT.

In this sample, this clonotype turned up a few times. The V call is TRBV25-1, the J call TRBJ2-1; 7 bases agree with TRBD2. The V and J ends lost 4 bases and 8 bases, in that order; junction bases with no gene match: 5. The CDR3 sequence is 13 residues long. Germline-derived CDR1 and CDR2 are MGHDK and SYGVNS. The CDR3, as DNA: TGTGCCAGCAGTGCCAGACTAGCCTATGAGCAGTTCTTC. It yields the protein CASSARLAYEQFF.

This clonotype was picked up many times. The CDR3 nucleotides read TGTGCCATCAGTGGGAATATGAACACTGAAGCTTTCTTT. Translated, it gives CAISGNMNTEAFF. The gene calls are TRBV10-3 and TRBJ1-1, with D uncertain. This CDR3 comprises 13 residues. V lost 4 bases to trimming and J lost 0 bases, with 6 bases between them. CDR1 is ENHRY and CDR2 is SYGVKD in the germline V gene.

This clonotype showed up many times. The rearrangement links TRBV12-3 or TRBV12-4 to TRBJ2-1; 10 nucleotides match TRBD1. With 7 bases clipped from V and 3 bases from J, the junction kept 6 bases outside the gene matches. This CDR3 has 15 residues. CDR3 in amino acids: CASTRGDRGYNEQFF. The CDR3 nucleotides read TGTGCCAGCACCCGCGGGGACAGGGGCTACAATGAGCAGTTCTTC.

The sample holds a few counts of this clonotype. This chain joins TRBV7-3 and TRBJ2-2; tentative D call: TRBD1 (6 bases). The CDR3 has 15 residues. V was shortened by 5 bases and J by 0 bases, with 10 bases between the two germline ends. Germline V gene sequence: CDR1 SGHTA, CDR2 FQGTGA. CDR3 loop: CASSRTVTNTGELFF. In DNA form, the CDR3 reads TGTGCCAGCAGCCGGACAGTGACGAACACCGGGGAGCTGTTTTTT.

This clonotype appeared many times. The chain joins TRBV5-1 to TRBJ1-5; D perhaps matches TRBD1 (5 bases). Germline V gene lookup returns CDR1 SGHRS and CDR2 YFSETQ. The CDR3 runs 15 residues. V lost 1 base and J lost 6, with 14 bases in between. The CDR3 region has the DNA TGCGCCAGCAGCTTGAGTCCGGGGGTCGGTCAGCCCCAGCATTTT. This translates into CASSLSPGVGQPQHF.

The rearrangement joins TRBV9 to TRBJ2-2; D not certain. V was pared by 1 base and J by 0 bases, with 4 bases between. The CDR3 is 14 residues long. Germline V lookup: CDR1 SGDLS, CDR2 YYNGEE. Written as DNA, the CDR3 is TGTGCCAGCAGCGTACCTTCGAACACCGGGGAGCTGTTTTTT. This sequence encodes CASSVPSNTGELFF. The variable domain in full, completed from reference TRBV9 and TRBJ2-2, reads DSGVTQTPKHLITATGQRVTLRCSPRSGDLSVYWYQQSLDQGLQFLIQYYNGEERAKGNILERFSAQQFPDLHSELNLSSLELGDSALYFCASSVPSNTGELFFGEGSRLTVL.

This clonotype was recorded at least ten times. The chain links TRBV29-1 to TRBJ2-5; D remains unclear. V was trimmed by 8 bases and J by 0 bases, leaving 13 bases between them. The CDR3 is made up of 13 amino acids. CDR1 and CDR2 from the germline V gene are SQVTM and ANQGSEA. The CDR3 spells CSSQIWDQETQYF. CDR3 sequence (DNA): TGCAGCTCCCAGATATGGGACCAAGAGACCCAGTACTTC.

This clonotype was observed many times. CDR3: CSATPGQGRGNTIYF. The CDR3 region has the DNA TGCAGTGCAACCCCGGGGCAGGGCAGAGGAAACACCATATATTTT. The rearrangement uses TRBV20-1 and TRBJ1-3, with D perhaps matching TRBD1 (5 bases). Germline CDR1 is DFQATT and CDR2 is SNEGSKA (reference sequence). Trimming stripped 6 bases from V and 4 bases from J, with 19 bases between. The CDR3 consists of 15 residues.

This clonotype was picked up a small number of times. V and J are TRBV10-3 and TRBJ2-4; TRBD2 matches 10 bases. Looked up from germline, CDR1 is ENHRY and CDR2 is SYGVKD. This CDR3 spans 18 amino acids. J gave up 2 bases and V 0 bases, and 7 bases lay outside the gene matches. CDR3 sequence (DNA): TGTGCCATCAGTGAGTCCAGCGGGGGGGCCGGGTCCAAAAACATTCAGTACTTC. Residues: CAISESSGGAGSKNIQYF.

This clonotype appeared many times. The genes are TRBV6-5 and TRBJ1-1; no firm D call. Germline lookup yields CDR1 MNHEY and CDR2 SVGAGI. This CDR3 spans 15 amino acids. V lost 7 bases and J 7 bases, leaving 22 bases between the germline ends. CDR3 region: CASTNSGRFYGEAFF. The CDR3, as DNA: TGTGCCAGCACTAACTCCGGGAGATTTTACGGTGAAGCTTTCTTT.

The CDR3 sequence: CASSLFADANTEAFF. The DNA of the CDR3 is TGCGCCAGCAGCTTGTTTGCGGATGCGAACACTGAAGCTTTCTTT. This chain uses TRBV5-1 with TRBJ1-1, with D hard to call. Trimming left V 1 base short and J 1 base short, with 11 bases between. Germline assignment: CDR1 SGHRS and CDR2 YFSETQ. CDR3 length: 15 amino acids. The entire variable domain, with the rest obtained from reference TRBV5-1 and TRBJ1-1, is as follows: KAGVTQTPRYLIKTRGQQVTLSCSPISGHRSVSWYQQTPGQGLQFLFEYFSETQRNKGNFPGRFSGRQFSNSRSEMNVSTLELGDSALYLCASSLFADANTEAFFGQGTRLTVV.

The sample holds many counts of this clonotype. The chain links TRBV4-2 to TRBJ2-5; 9 nucleotides match TRBD2. J was trimmed by 2 bases and V by 1 base; bases with no gene match: 5. This CDR3 has 16 residues. Per the germline V gene, CDR1 is LGHNA and CDR2 is YNFKEQ. The CDR3 sequence: CASSQGLRGGQETQYF. The CDR3 coding sequence is TGTGCCAGCAGCCAAGGTTTGCGGGGGGGTCAAGAGACCCAGTACTTC.

There are a few counts of this clonotype. The genes are TRBV5-5 and TRBJ1-1, with D perhaps TRBD1 (6 bases). The CDR3 extends over 15 amino acids. Trimming removed 3 bases from V and 10 bases from J, with 22 bases in between. Germline V lookup: CDR1 SGHKS, CDR2 YYEKEE (reference sequence). DNA for the CDR3: TGTGCCAGCAGCTGGGGGCCAGGGTTGGACAAGGGAGCTTTCTTT. Amino acid sequence: CASSWGPGLDKGAFF.

The chain joins TRBV5-1 to TRBJ2-1, with D uncertain. Germline lookup yields CDR1 SGHRS and CDR2 YFSETQ. V dropped 2 bases and J dropped 5 bases, with 11 bases sitting between them. The CDR3 has 14 residues. The CDR3 sequence: CASSFVSSHNEQFF. The CDR3 region has the DNA TGCGCCAGCAGCTTCGTTAGCTCTCACAATGAGCAGTTCTTC. Looking up the rest from reference TRBV5-1 and TRBJ2-1 gives the full variable domain: KAGVTQTPRYLIKTRGQQVTLSCSPISGHRSVSWYQQTPGQGLQFLFEYFSETQRNKGNFPGRFSGRQFSNSRSEMNVSTLELGDSALYLCASSFVSSHNEQFFGPGTRLTVL.

This clonotype was found a few times. The V call is TRBV7-8, the J call TRBJ2-2, with a tentative D call TRBD1 (6 bases). The germline gives CDR1 SGHVS, CDR2 FQNEAQ. The CDR3 extends over 18 amino acids. Trimming removed 1 base from V and 0 bases from J, with 15 bases in between. As DNA, the CDR3 is TGTGCCAGCAGCTTAGAAGGGGCAGGGGCCACGAACACCGGGGAGCTGTTTTTT. Encoded protein: CASSLEGAGATNTGELFF.

The rearrangement joins TRBV7-2 to TRBJ2-1, with 12 bases aligning to TRBD1. Unmatched junction bases numbered 7, after V lost 3 bases and J lost 7 bases. Germline lookup yields CDR1 SGHTA and CDR2 FQGNSA. The CDR3 is made up of 16 amino acids. The CDR3 sequence is CASSFFGGQGANEQFF. The DNA for the CDR3 is TGTGCCAGCAGCTTCTTTGGGGGACAGGGGGCTAATGAGCAGTTCTTC.